A single sample gave rise to the 2 T cell receptor beta chains below, sequenced in a study of blood T cells in healthy people across ages (dated by TCRdb to about 2015). The library was generated by 5' RACE. The sequencing machine was an Illumina HiSeq 2500. A second about 6 to 11 cycle PCR used a sample-barcoded 5' primer and a J-beta primer mix. TCRdb redid the processing of the public reads, applying fastp at Q25 and MiXCR, and retained in-frame beta chains. When rows share a CDR3 protein, they turn into one entry using the most common DNA and genes. In this sample the table shows about 640,000 distinct CDR3 sequences, 58% of which occur a single time. The top ten constitute over 30% of the sample. Input material: blood. These receptors all stem from a man in his 60s in good health.

The chain uses TRBV10-3 and TRBJ2-5; D remains ambiguous. This CDR3 region has 15 residues. V was trimmed by 6 bases and J by 3 bases, leaving 17 bases between them. Looked up from germline, CDR1 is ENHRY and CDR2 is SYGVKD. CDR3 in amino acids: CAISLDPGQEETQYF. Here the CDR3 DNA reads TGTGCCATCAGCCTGGACCCGGGTCAGGAAGAGACCCAGTACTTC.

The chain recombines TRBV24-1 with TRBJ2-1; 12 nucleotides align to TRBD2. Germline trimming cut 8 bases from V and 8 bases from J; bases unmatched to any gene: 3. The CDR3 runs 13 residues. Germline V lookup: CDR1 KGHDR, CDR2 SFDVKD. CDR3 residues: CATTSGGADEQFF. In DNA form, the CDR3 reads TGTGCCACCACTAGCGGGGGGGCGGATGAGCAGTTCTTC.